Below, one T cell receptor (beta chain) is given with its context. Its antigen target is currently unknown. The sample holds no much larger clone one base away, and base qualities are not on file. The immunoSEQ Assay was used to sequence TCRbeta CDR3 regions. After extraction, genomic DNA underwent amplification by bias-controlled multiplex PCR, followed by high-throughput sequencing. The study's own analysis went as follows. To quantify the absolute abundance of each unique TCRbeta CDR3 region, sequences were collapsed and filtered. T cell fraction was estimated by normalizing TCRbeta template counts to usable DNA, with usable DNA measured through amplification of reference genes found in all nucleated cells. Repertoire TCRs were annotated as SARS-CoV-2-specific when V gene, CDR3 amino acid sequence and J gene were exactly matched to a known reactive TCR set. The reference SARS-CoV-2 TCR set was derived from MIRA and filtered for enrichment in COVID-19-positive ImmuneCODE repertoires, a step that removed public or cross-reactive TCRs. Using the MIRA antigens, annotated TCRs were further analysed by specific ORF or by position within an ORF. Depth was the summed frequency of annotated unique rearrangements, while breadth was defined as annotated unique rearrangements over total unique productive rearrangements. Group comparisons of TCR breadth used two-sided Wilcoxon rank-sum tests. TCRdb limited this immuneACCESS table to in-frame rearrangements with V and J called. A share of clones is missing; checked studies link under half to unresolved V genes, and the rest is unexplained. V, J and clone size are those of that table, while D and trimming were read from the DNA. A total of over 400,000 clones appear in this sample, about 90% of them only once. The ten largest account for about 1.7% of the sample.

The treatment or condition label on this specimen signifies: over 15 received Ad26.COV2.S at low or high dose, single or two shots; about five received placebo; per-sample allocation not given. For vaccine and placebo recipients, the sequenced repertoires came from samples collected on day 63 after the first injection. In Cohort 1b, roughly 25 adults aged 18-55 years were enrolled at a single site in Boston, USA, between 29 July and 7 August 2020. Ad26.COV2.S was a replication-incompetent adenovirus type 26 vector that expressed a prefusion-stabilized SARS-CoV-2 spike protein derived from the original Wuhan strain. This specimen belongs to a study of Ad26.COV2.S vaccination and SARS-CoV-2 variants listed by TCRdb under 2021. For context, the study as a whole: Vaccine-arm donors were drawn from COV1001, a multicentre, randomized, double-blind, placebo-controlled phase I-IIa trial of Ad26.COV2.S in healthy adults. TCRbeta repertoire sequencing served as the tool for gauging how specific and how broad the SARS-CoV-2-reactive T cell receptors were following Ad26.COV2.S vaccination. Throughout the experiments and outcome assessment, investigators stayed blinded to trial group allocation. The TCR-sequenced set comprised approximately 32 samples: some 19 Ad26.COV2.S vaccine recipients, 5 placebo recipients and 8 SARS-CoV-2 convalescent individuals. Trial participants were randomized into five groups of five, in which low-dose or high-dose Ad26.COV2.S was given once or twice, or placebo was given on both occasions. Dosing of Ad26.COV2.S was intramuscular, at either 5x10^10 or 1x10^11 viral particles, delivered as one shot or as two shots spaced 56 days apart.

Trimming costs V 5 bases and J 3 bases, and their ends lie 13 bases apart. The germline V gene encodes CDR1 LNHDA and CDR2 SQIVND (reference sequence). The CDR3, cysteine through phenylalanine, is 14 amino acids long. The DNA shown is the 42-base CDR3, in frame from base 1. Broader findings and caveats from the paper: Ad26.COV2.S recipients had higher spike-specific TCR breadth than placebo recipients (P = 0.0014). The study was not powered to compare responses between vaccine doses or regimens. The authors noted that the TCR breadth and depth analyses may have underestimated total T cell responses. After vaccination, substantial breadth of spike-specific CD8+ and CD4+ T cell responses was reported. Vaccine and placebo recipients had similar non-spike TCR breadth, a finding consistent with the vaccine containing only spike.

The chain was built from TRBV19 and TRBJ1-1; TRBD1 is a possible D gene, resting on 6 matching bases. The sample was peripheral blood, taken in a trial of Ad26.COV2.S vaccine versus placebo. The TCR comes from a person between 18 and 65 years old who received the Ad26.COV2.S COVID-19 vaccine or a placebo. At the DNA level, the sequence is TGTGCCAGTAGTTTAAGCAGGGGATACACTGAAGCTTTCTTT. Translated, this is CASSLSRGYTEAFF.